What follows are 10 T cell receptor beta chains derived from one specimen sequenced in a study of shared clonotypes between healthy human individuals. CD8 cells regarded as naive lacked CD45RO, were positively chosen for CCR7, and omitted terminally differentiated effector memory CD45RA+ cells. Assay used: immunoSEQ multiplex PCR; TCRdb lists only in-frame clones, some missing. The sample holds around 1.9 million clones, 90% to 95% seen once. Source material: naive CD8+ T cells from PBMCs. These receptors were collected from a man aged 18 to 30 in good health. Some clones in this sample may be carry-over from other donors' samples.

This chain links TRBV19 with TRBJ2-2; TRBD1 matches 10 bases. Per the germline V gene, CDR1 is LNHDA and CDR2 is SQIVND (reference sequence). This CDR3 has 16 residues. The V and J ends lost 5 bases and 5 bases, in that order; junction bases with no gene match: 8. The CDR3 reads CASSARDRGFTGELFF. CDR3 bases: TGTGCCAGTAGTGCCCGGGACAGGGGTTTTACCGGGGAGCTGTTTTTT.

V gene TRBV7-6 combines with J gene TRBJ2-5; no clear D gene. The CDR3 contains 15 residues. The germline CDR1 and CDR2 sequences are SGHVS and FNYEAQ. Trimming took 5 bases from V and 5 from J, leaving 18 bases between them. The CDR3 here is CASSLRLNPLETQYF. CDR3 nucleotide sequence: TGTGCCAGCAGCCTAAGACTTAATCCCTTGGAGACCCAGTACTTC.

The J gene is TRBJ2-5, the V gene TRBV7-9, with D maybe TRBD1 (5 bases). The ends were cut back, 5 bases at V and 2 bases at J, with 15 bases in the middle. The CDR3 totals 15 residues. Looked up from germline, CDR1 is SEHNR and CDR2 is FQNEAQ (reference sequence). The CDR3 here is CASSTPRKGQETQYF. In DNA form, the CDR3 reads TGTGCCAGCAGCACCCCCCGAAAGGGGCAAGAGACCCAGTACTTC.

The V call is TRBV27, the J call TRBJ2-7, with TRBD1 as a possible D gene (7 bases). Trimming cost V 6 bases and J 2 bases, with 20 bases left between them. Germline V gene data show CDR1 as MNHEY and CDR2 as SMNVEV (reference sequence). The CDR3 spans 16 residues. CDR3 region: CASSPDGGQRAYEQYF. As DNA, the CDR3 is TGTGCCAGCAGCCCAGACGGGGGACAGAGGGCCTACGAGCAGTACTTC.

The J gene is TRBJ1-5, the V gene TRBV25-1; D gene unclear. Germline lookup yields CDR1 MGHDK and CDR2 SYGVNS. The CDR3 is 14 amino acids. Trimming removed 0 bases at V and 1 base at J, with 4 bases between. Here the CDR3 reads CASSEYKSNQPQHF. The CDR3 bases are TGTGCCAGCAGTGAATATAAGAGCAATCAGCCCCAGCATTTT.

The sample holds one count of this clone. The rearrangement uses TRBV5-5 and TRBJ1-1; a weak D match, TRBD1 (5 bases). V was cut by 1 base and J by 7 bases, with 11 bases left in between. This CDR3 is 13 amino acids long. Germline-derived CDR1 and CDR2 are SGHKS and YYEKEE (reference sequence). CDR3 protein: CASSLFPQDEAFF. The CDR3 bases are TGTGCCAGCAGCTTGTTCCCACAGGATGAAGCTTTCTTT.

A word on this clone: Other DNA sequences in this sample translate to the same CDR3. The rearrangement joins TRBV28 to TRBJ2-7; TRBD1 or TRBD2 may be the D gene (6 bases each). The CDR3 runs 12 residues. Germline V lookup: CDR1 MDHEN, CDR2 SYDVKM. V was trimmed by 7 bases and J by 2 bases, leaving 9 bases between them. The CDR3 coding sequence is TGTGCCAGCACTAGGGGGGCCTACGAGCAGTACTTC. It translates to CASTRGAYEQYF.

This sequence joins TRBV9 and TRBJ2-7; D unclear. The CDR3 length is 12 residues. From germline, CDR1 is SGDLS and CDR2 YYNGEE. Trimming took off 3 bases at V and 4 bases at J, with 8 bases between the two ends. CDR3 DNA: TGTGCCAGCAGCGCCTCTTTATACGAGCAGTACTTC. Translated: CASSASLYEQYF.

The rearrangement uses TRBV27 and TRBJ1-5; D is unclear. The CDR3 loop spans 15 amino acids. The germline V gene encodes CDR1 MNHEY and CDR2 SMNVEV (reference sequence). V was pared by 2 bases and J by 0 bases, with 8 bases between. The CDR3 sequence is CASSLLGYSNQPQHF. DNA of the CDR3: TGTGCCAGCAGTTTACTGGGGTATAGCAATCAGCCCCAGCATTTT.

The chain couples TRBV28 to TRBJ1-1; D unresolved. The V end was cut by 5 bases, the J end by 6 bases, with 19 bases between. This CDR3 has 15 amino acids. Germline values: CDR1 MDHEN, CDR2 SYDVKM. The CDR3 DNA follows: TGTGCCAGCAGTCTCTCGGGTGACTTGAGTGCTGAAGCTTTCTTT. It specifies CASSLSGDLSAEAFF. The full variable domain, in which reference TRBV28 and TRBJ1-1 provide the parts outside the CDR3, is DVKVTQSSRYLVKRTGEKVFLECVQDMDHENMFWYRQDPGLGLRLIYFSYDVKMKEKGDIPEGYSVSREKKERFSLILESASTNQTSMYLCASSLSGDLSAEAFFGQGTRLTVV.